This T cell receptor (beta chain) was recovered during a study of cytomegalovirus exposure and HLA in healthy donors. Findings and limits, study-wide: For most TCR beta V segments, an earlier analysis put the productive rate at about 87% or about 30% of the time. Excluded: some indistinguishable V segments such as TRBV6-2 and TRBV6-3.

The PCR employed 60 Vbeta primers together with 13 Jbeta primers. Libraries were prepared by immunoSEQ multiplex PCR; TCRdb keeps only in-frame clonotypes and omits some of them. The data contain around 94,000 clones, approximately 87% of them singletons. In the case of this clone: Its cognate antigen is unknown.

CDR3 length: 15 residues. The J segment lost 7 bases and the V segment lost 4 bases, leaving 10 bases of the junction unmatched. Germline CDR1 and CDR2: SGHRS and YFSETQ. The J gene is TRBJ2-2, the V gene TRBV5-1; 7 positions agree with TRBD1. Sequenced input: PBMCs. The clonotype originates from a man in his forties in good health and CMV-seronegative. CDR3 in amino acids: CASSAGTAGGGELFF. CDR3 DNA sequence: TGCGCCAGCAGCGCCGGGACAGCCGGCGGCGGGGAGCTGTTTTTT. Full variable domain (outside the CDR3, taken from reference TRBV5-1 and TRBJ2-2): KAGVTQTPRYLIKTRGQQVTLSCSPISGHRSVSWYQQTPGQGLQFLFEYFSETQRNKGNFPGRFSGRQFSNSRSEMNVSTLELGDSALYLCASSAGTAGGGELFFGEGSRLTVL.